This entry is about one TCR beta chain. The specificity of this receptor is unknown. There are no base qualities to consult, and no much larger clone falls within one base. This entry belongs to a study of cytomegalovirus exposure and HLA in healthy donors (dated by TCRdb to between 2016 and 2019). Background for the entire study: An earlier analysis of several hundred of the donors reported approximately 290 Gb of sequence data and 117 million unique TCR beta sequences from some 180 million T cells. Typing coverage varied by locus: roughly 620-640 donors for A, B, C, DRB1 and DQB1; about 520 for DQA1; over 600 for DPA1; around 450 for DPB1. About 300 gigabases of sequencing data and roughly 81 million unique TCR sequences made up an early release that covered approximately 650 HLA-typed donors. To decide whether each TCR beta V gene segment behaved as functional or pseudogenic, an earlier analysis of fewer than 750 of the donors relied on high-throughput TCR beta sequencing. Because of strong linkage in the cohort, a handful of DR-DQ haplotypes were treated as single units for association and clustering. Rather than drawing on any new phenotypic data, the later analysis identified candidate immune exposures from TCR beta sequences and the way those sequences occurred across donors. Besides the first cohort of roughly 700 subjects, a separate validation cohort made up of roughly 120 different subjects was used. The study combined high-throughput TCR immunosequencing, statistical association of individual TCRs with disease status, and machine learning to predict cytomegalovirus infection status. In a later genetic analysis, genome-wide SNP genotypes for about three fifths of the 666 donors were used, and that subset was treated as a discovery cohort. HLA typing included class I and class II loci at four-digit resolution. The study profiled the T cell repertoires of 500 to 800 subjects by immunosequencing and related them to cytomegalovirus serostatus. A later analysis re-analyzed previously published TCR beta repertoires from 550 to 700 donors and added high-resolution HLA genotyping to study TCR occurrence patterns. On average, roughly 240,000 unique TCR beta nucleotide sequences were sequenced per donor among a few hundred genotyped donors of the cohort, with roughly 18% of those sequences being non-productive. All discovery cohort repertoires had been generated on a single sequencing platform. The aim of the study was to test whether cataloging public T cell receptors could identify signatures of past pathogen exposure. Of the 398 genotyped donors, around 81% fell in the genetic ancestry cluster associated with self-reported Caucasian donors. Donor age, sex, ethnicity and CMV serostatus were collected together with the repertoire data. Results and caveats for the whole study, not just this receptor: A later genetic analysis associated a missense DCLRE1C variant with V-gene and J-gene trimming of TCR beta chains, and an independent cohort replicated the association. The earlier analysis of some 560 of the donors excluded approximately 17 rarely observed V segments, including chromosome 9 orphons, because counts were too low. Several of the top co-occurrence clusters appeared to be linked to parvovirus B19, influenza, CMV and Epstein-Barr virus, according to a later analysis. In an earlier analysis of approximately 590 of the donors, most TCR beta V segments appeared in productive rearrangements about 87% or about 30% of the time, broadly matching IMGT annotations. While some public TCRs were present in many individuals, most TCR sequences turned up only very rarely across donors. In a later analysis, TCR association rates were found to vary across HLA loci, with the most associated TCRs seen for DRB1 alleles and the fewest for HLA-C alleles. This cohort had only TCR beta chains sequenced, and the lack of alpha or paired-chain data limited which features could be detected. The study gave a list of 150 to 200 TCR beta chains associated with cytomegalovirus. Because HLA typing was missing for some donors at each locus, association tests included only the typed subset. At a false discovery rate of 0.05, a later analysis linked 15,000 to 20,000 TCR beta sequences to specific HLA alleles. According to a later genetic analysis, donors in an Asian-associated ancestry cluster had fewer N-insertions in productive TCRs than the approximately 650-donor mean. In both the original and validation cohorts, the classifier was reported to diagnose cytomegalovirus status with high specificity and sensitivity. Linkage disequilibrium might explain the correlated functional status among segregating V segments, but an unknown experimental factor could not be ruled out. When HLA alleles, especially DR and DQ, strongly co-occurred, attributing TCR associations to individual alleles was difficult. In a later analysis, most CMV-associated TCR beta chains were found to appear HLA-restricted, with HLA associations seemingly driven largely by CMV exposure. CMV serostatus was the only immune exposure information available for the cohort. A further reported finding was that TCR beta sequences accurately predicted the HLA-A and HLA-B alleles for most subjects in the first cohort. In vitro tests confirmed that a few of the cytomegalovirus-associated TCR beta chains recognize cytomegalovirus antigens. Presence/absence analyses assumed roughly uniform sequencing depth across donors, an assumption that may not hold. The sequencing pipeline was judged likely to have produced a cluster of highly shared sequence variants as a technical artifact. Some IMGT-functional V segments, including TRBV6-2 and TRBV6-3, could not be told apart with the 87-base-pair reads, so those segments were excluded. The authors suggested that the approach could potentially be generalized to other disease states and immunological phenotypes. Compared with equally common non-associated chains, HLA-associated TCR beta chains in a later analysis were more clonally expanded and had lower generation probabilities.

The cohort was made up of 500 to 850 healthy bone marrow donors. Cohort members were all nominally healthy when sampled, although unrecorded immune exposures were likely present. The donor was CMV seropositive and belonged to the group of about 290 seropositive cohort members. Each donor provided a peripheral blood sample, and peripheral blood mononuclear cells were used for TCR beta sequencing. Genomic DNA extraction from the blood cell samples was performed with the Qiagen DNeasy Blood Extraction Kit. V was cut back by 1 base and J by 1 base, leaving a gap of 10 bases between them. The germline V gene provides CDR1 MGHRA and CDR2 YSYEKL. The CDR3 runs 16 residues from the cysteine to the phenylalanine. Only CDR3 DNA is held: 48 bases, read in frame from base 1. The library was made by the immunoSEQ multiplex PCR assay. For the multiplex PCR, a mixture combining 60 forward primers for TCR Vbeta segments and 13 reverse primers for TCR Jbeta segments was used. Amplification of the CDR3 region of rearranged TCR beta genes was performed with a multiplex PCR assay on genomic DNA. The amplified TCR beta libraries were sequenced on the Illumina HiSeq System as 87-base-pair reads. As for the original processing: A later analysis counted approximately 76 million unique TCR beta chains across the 640 or so repertoires, and 9.5 million to 11 million of these chains were shared by at least two donors. Raw reads were error-corrected and collapsed into unique sequences by a nearest-neighbor algorithm in which closely related sequences were merged to remove PCR and sequencing errors. V, D and J gene segments were assigned by aligning CDR3 sequences to IMGT reference sequences. Each retained sequence needed at least a six-nucleotide match to both a V gene segment and a J gene segment. A rearrangement counted as productive if the CDR3 had no stop codons and remained in frame with V and J, and every other rearrangement counted as non-productive. CDR3 was defined by IMGT convention, running from the second conserved V-encoded cysteine to the conserved J-encoded phenylalanine. The earlier analysis of about 640 of the donors excluded any sequence lacking an unambiguous match to a single V gene segment. In an earlier analysis of several hundred of the donors, V segments were called functional above 56.7% productive rearrangements and were called segregating when the between-donor standard deviation exceeded 5%. A statistical classification framework was built to diagnose cytomegalovirus status from the catalog of TCR beta chain sequences. V and J gene assignment, in a later analysis, came from comparing TCR nucleotide sequences with IMGT/GENE-DB human TR gene sequences. Using the TCRdist pipeline, a later analysis assigned CDR3 sequences along with most-parsimonious VDJ recombination scenarios. A later analysis defined each TCR beta chain by its CDR3 amino acid sequence plus V-gene family, and excluded reads lacking a unique V-gene family. To address suspected cross-contamination and a sequencing artifact, a later analysis removed roughly 640 highly shared, low-generation-probability nucleotide sequences. In a later analysis, a clonal expansion index for each public chain was calculated from normalized within-repertoire ranks of inferred template counts. In a later analysis, generation probabilities were computed with a VDJ recombination model fitted to out-of-frame rearrangements, and the resulting probabilities were checked against IGoR. In a later analysis, hypergeometric tests were used to score TCR-TCR, TCR-HLA and TCR-CMV co-occurrence, with a repertoire-size bias correction applied to TCR pairs. In a later analysis, false discovery rates were estimated by permuting HLA or CMV assignments 20 times. In a later analysis, co-occurring TCRs were grouped using DBSCAN, with TCRdist sequence similarity added in when clustering inside HLA-allele-positive subsets. Repertoires with fewer than 30,000 or more than 120,000 public chains were left out of co-occurrence clustering, as were about 5 repertoires with anomalous nucleotide sharing. In TCRdb, the immuneACCESS table is reduced to in-frame sequences with V and J assigned. These tables do not hold every clone; where another copy was compared, an unresolved V gene accounts for under half, and the others remain unexplained. The V and J calls and the clone size are those of that table, but D and trimming were determined from the DNA. Recorded for this sample are over 100,000 clones; about 70% of them occurred a single time. The top ten clonotypes cover around 8.2% of the sample.

Recombination joined TRBV4-1 with TRBJ1-4, with an unclear D gene assignment. The specimen was PBMCs. This sequence originates from a young man in good health and CMV-seropositive. CDR3 protein: CASSQGSSQTNEKLFF. The DNA sequence is given as TGCGCCAGCAGCCAAGGTAGCTCTCAAACTAATGAAAAACTGTTTTTT.